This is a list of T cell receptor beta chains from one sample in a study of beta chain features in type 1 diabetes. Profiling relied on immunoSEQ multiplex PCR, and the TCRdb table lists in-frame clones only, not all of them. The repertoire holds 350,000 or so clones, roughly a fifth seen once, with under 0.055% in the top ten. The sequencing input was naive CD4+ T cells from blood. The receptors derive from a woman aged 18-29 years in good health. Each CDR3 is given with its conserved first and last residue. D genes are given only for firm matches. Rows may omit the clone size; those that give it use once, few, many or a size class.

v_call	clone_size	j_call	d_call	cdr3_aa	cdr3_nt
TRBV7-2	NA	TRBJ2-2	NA	CASSFYTGELFF	TGTGCCAGCAGCTTCTACACCGGGGAGCTGTTTTTT
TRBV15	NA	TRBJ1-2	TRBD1	CATSRVRGSNYGYTF	TGTGCCACCAGCAGAGTCAGGGGGTCCAACTATGGCTACACCTTC
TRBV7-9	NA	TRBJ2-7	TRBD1	CASSLVGDRVYEQYF	TGTGCCAGCAGCTTAGTGGGGGACAGGGTTTACGAGCAGTACTTC
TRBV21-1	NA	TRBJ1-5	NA	CASSCSRFSNQPQHF	TGTGCCAGCAGCTGTTCCAGATTTAGCAATCAGCCCCAGCATTTT
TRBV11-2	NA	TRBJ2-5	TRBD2	CASSLGGGETQYF	TGTGCCAGCAGCTTAGGGGGAGGGGAGACCCAGTACTTC
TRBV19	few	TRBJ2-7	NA	CASSIDRGYEQYF	TGTGCCAGTAGTATAGACAGGGGCTACGAGCAGTACTTC
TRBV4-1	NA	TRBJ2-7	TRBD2	CASSQARTSGTHSYEQYF	TGCGCCAGCAGCCAGGCTAGGACTAGCGGGACTCACTCCTACGAGCAGTACTTC
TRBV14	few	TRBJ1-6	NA	CASSPPQVRSPLHF	TGTGCCAGCAGCCCGCCGCAGGTCCGGTCACCCCTCCACTTT
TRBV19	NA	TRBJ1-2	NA	CASSIRPDGYTF	TGTGCCAGTAGTATCCGTCCGGATGGCTACACCTTC
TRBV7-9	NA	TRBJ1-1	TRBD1	CASVGQGGNTEAFF	TGTGCCAGCGTTGGACAGGGGGGAAACACTGAAGCTTTCTTT
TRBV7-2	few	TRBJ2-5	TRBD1	CASRLDRGRETQYF	TGTGCCAGCCGCTTGGACAGGGGTCGTGAGACCCAGTACTTC
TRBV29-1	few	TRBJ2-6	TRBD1	CSVGRGTDSGANVLTF	TGCAGCGTTGGCAGGGGGACAGACTCTGGGGCCAACGTCCTGACTTTC
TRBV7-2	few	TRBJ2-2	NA	CASSLLPGADTGELFF	TGTGCCAGCAGCTTACTGCCTGGGGCGGACACCGGGGAGCTGTTTTTT
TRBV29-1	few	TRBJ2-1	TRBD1	CSVTGGQYNEQFF	TGCAGCGTCACTGGGGGACAGTACAATGAGCAGTTCTTC
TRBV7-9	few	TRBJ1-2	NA	CASSLTSQGYGYTF	TGTGCCAGCAGCTTAACGTCCCAGGGCTATGGCTACACCTTC
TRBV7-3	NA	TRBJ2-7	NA	CASSFRSNEQYF	TGTGCCAGCAGCTTTCGGTCTAACGAGCAGTACTTC
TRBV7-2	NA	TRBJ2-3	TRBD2	CASSQGLAGGTDTQYF	TGTGCCAGCAGCCAGGGACTAGCGGGGGGGACAGATACGCAGTATTTT